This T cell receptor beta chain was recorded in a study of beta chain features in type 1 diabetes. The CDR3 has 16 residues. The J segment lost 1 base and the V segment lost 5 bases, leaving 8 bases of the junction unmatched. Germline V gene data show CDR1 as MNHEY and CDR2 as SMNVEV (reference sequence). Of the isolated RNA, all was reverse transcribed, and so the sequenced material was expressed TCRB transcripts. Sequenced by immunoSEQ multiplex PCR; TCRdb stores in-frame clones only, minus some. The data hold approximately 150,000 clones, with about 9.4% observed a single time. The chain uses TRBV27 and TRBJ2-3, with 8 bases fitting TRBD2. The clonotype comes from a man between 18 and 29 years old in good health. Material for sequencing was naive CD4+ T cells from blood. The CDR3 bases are TGTGCCAGCAGTCCCCCGAATAGCGGGGGCACAGATACGCAGTATTTT. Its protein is CASSPPNSGGTDTQYF.